These 20 T cell receptor beta chains were all obtained from the same sample, sequenced in a study of T cell responses to AZD1222 COVID-19 vaccine. The data were produced by immunoSEQ multiplex PCR, yet TCRdb's version contains in-frame clones alone and is incomplete. The sample includes about 120,000 clones, roughly nine tenths of them seen just once. Sequencing used peripheral blood, obtained on day 0 of AZD1222 vaccination. The receptor set was obtained from an adult in good health.

V gene TRBV6-1 combines with J gene TRBJ1-4; 8 bases are shared with TRBD1. V dropped 1 base and J dropped 8; count of bases not matched to a gene: 9. The germline CDR1 and CDR2 sequences are MNHNS and SASEGT. The CDR3 spans 16 residues. As DNA, the CDR3 is TGTGCCAGCAGTGAAGGCGCAGGGGGCCGAGGCGAAAAACTGTTTTTT. It encodes CASSEGAGGRGEKLFF.

The rearrangement links TRBV6-2 or TRBV6-3 to TRBJ1-1; 7 bases fit TRBD1. CDR1 and CDR2 (germline): MNHEY, SVGEGT. There are 13 residues in the CDR3. Trimming at V came to 2 bases and at J to 3 bases, leaving 0 bases not matched to a gene. The CDR3 loop is CASSYRGHTEAFF. In nucleotides, the CDR3 is TGTGCCAGCAGTTACAGGGGGCACACTGAAGCTTTCTTT.

This clone was detected once. The chain employs TRBV6-4 and TRBJ2-5; 10 bases map to TRBD2. Germline lookup yields CDR1 MRHNA and CDR2 SNTAGT. The V and J ends lost 4 bases and 4 bases, in that order; junction bases with no gene match: 6. CDR3 length: 15 amino acids. The CDR3 DNA follows: TGTGCCAGCAGTGTTCAGCGGGGGGGTCGAGAGACCCAGTACTTC. This encodes CASSVQRGGRETQYF.

The chain employs TRBV19 and TRBJ2-3; D call uncertain. This CDR3 has 12 amino acids. The germline V and J ends were trimmed by 9 bases and 9 bases, with 16 bases remaining between them. Germline V gene data show CDR1 as LNHDA and CDR2 as SQIVND (reference sequence). As DNA, the CDR3 is TGTGCCAGCAGTCACCCACCCGGGACGCAGTATTTT. Its translation: CASSHPPGTQYF.

This clone was seen once. The chain is built from TRBV6-2 or TRBV6-3 and TRBJ1-5; tentatively, D is TRBD1 (5 bases). Looked up from germline, CDR1 is MNHEY and CDR2 is SVGEGT. CDR3 length equals 15 residues. Trimming left V 4 bases short and J 7 bases short, with 17 bases between. The CDR3 sequence: CASSSGRPYRQPQHF. In nucleotides, the CDR3 is TGTGCCAGCAGTTCGGGACGCCCCTATCGGCAGCCCCAGCATTTT.

The J gene is TRBJ1-1, the V gene TRBV30; D may be TRBD1 (5 bases). This CDR3 has 13 residues. The germline gives CDR1 GTSNPN, CDR2 SVGIG (reference sequence). V lost 3 bases and J lost 1, with 9 bases in between. The DNA of the CDR3 is TGTGCCTGGAGGGGACCGAGGAACACTGAAGCTTTCTTT. This encodes CAWRGPRNTEAFF. Full variable domain (outside the CDR3, taken from reference TRBV30 and TRBJ1-1): SQTIHQWPATLVQPVGSPLSLECTVEGTSNPNLYWYRQAAGRGLQLLFYSVGIGQISSEVPQNLSASRPQDRQFILSSKKLLLSDSGFYLCAWRGPRNTEAFFGQGTRLTVV.

V gene TRBV6-1 combines with J gene TRBJ2-1; 8 nucleotides line up with TRBD2. The CDR3 loop spans 15 amino acids. CDR1 is MNHNS, CDR2 SASEGT, per germline. V gave up 3 bases and J gave up 3 bases; unmatched junction bases: 4. The CDR3 nucleotides read TGTGCCAGCAGTGAGGGCGGGAGGCTCTACAATGAGCAGTTCTTC. This sequence encodes CASSEGGRLYNEQFF.

The chain combines TRBV7-3 with TRBJ2-2, with 10 bases fitting TRBD1. The J segment lost 7 bases and the V segment lost 5 bases, leaving 13 bases of the junction unmatched. This CDR3 is 17 amino acids long. Germline V gene sequence: CDR1 SGHTA, CDR2 FQGTGA. CDR3 amino acids: CASSATLGQGIGGELFF. The DNA for the CDR3 is TGTGCCAGCAGCGCTACACTGGGACAGGGGATTGGCGGGGAGCTGTTTTTT.

The chain combines TRBV10-2 with TRBJ1-5; tentatively, D is TRBD1 (6 bases). Germline CDR1 WSHSY, CDR2 SAAADI. The CDR3 has 13 amino acids. V dropped 3 bases and J dropped 7 bases, with 10 bases sitting between them. The CDR3 region has the DNA TGCGCCAGCAGTGATTACAGGGCACAGCCCCAGCATTTT. This sequence encodes CASSDYRAQPQHF.

The chain uses TRBV5-1 and TRBJ1-1; TRBD1 might be the D (5 bases). The V gene lost 5 bases and the J gene lost 0 bases, with 11 bases spanning the gap. Germline V CDR1 and CDR2: SGHRS, YFSETQ. This CDR3 has 14 amino acids. CDR3 residues: CASRDGQVNTEAFF. CDR3 bases: TGCGCCAGCAGGGATGGACAAGTGAACACTGAAGCTTTCTTT.

The chain is built from TRBV7-9 and TRBJ2-3; TRBD2 matches 16 bases. The germline V gene encodes CDR1 SEHNR and CDR2 FQNEAQ (reference sequence). CDR3 size: 19 residues. Trimming cost V 3 bases and J 4 bases; bases outside gene matches: 10. Written as DNA, the CDR3 is TGTGCCAGCAGCTTTGGGTTGGGACTAGCGGGAGGGCCGGCAGATACGCAGTATTTT. This gives the protein CASSFGLGLAGGPADTQYF.

The chain joins TRBV6-2 or TRBV6-3 to TRBJ1-1, with D perhaps matching TRBD1 (6 bases). The V gene's germline CDR1 is MNHEY and CDR2 SVGEGT. Trimming stripped 6 bases from V and 4 bases from J, with 18 bases between. CDR3 length: 15 amino acids. As DNA, the CDR3 is TGTGCCAGCAGCAGTGGGGGGGGGCGCAGCACTGAAGCTTTCTTT. It translates to CASSSGGGRSTEAFF.

V is TRBV28 and J is TRBJ1-5; 10 bases are shared with TRBD1. The germline V gene encodes CDR1 MDHEN and CDR2 SYDVKM. The CDR3 contains 17 residues. V trimming: 0 bases; J trimming: 7 bases; junction bases outside the gene matches: 9. The CDR3 DNA follows: TGTGCCAGCAGTTTATGGCGGACAGGGGGTGTCCGACAGCCCCAGCATTTT. It codes for CASSLWRTGGVRQPQHF.

CDR3 residues: CASSTYSGAFF. Written as DNA, the CDR3 is TGTGCCAGCAGTACTTATAGCGGGGCTTTCTTT. V is TRBV6-5 and J is TRBJ1-1, with D unresolved. Germline V gene data show CDR1 as MNHEY and CDR2 as SVGAGI. The CDR3 contains 11 residues. The V end was cut by 5 bases, the J end by 11 bases, with 12 bases between.

The chain couples TRBV9 to TRBJ2-2, with 7 nucleotides matching TRBD1. This CDR3 is built from 13 residues. CDR1 and CDR2 (germline): SGDLS, YYNGEE. Trimming at V came to 3 bases and at J to 5 bases, leaving 1 base not matched to a gene. The CDR3 DNA follows: TGTGCCAGCAGCGACAGGGGAACCGGGGAGCTGTTTTTT. Its translation: CASSDRGTGELFF.

The chain couples TRBV27 to TRBJ2-7; D might be TRBD1 (5 bases). The germline V gene encodes CDR1 MNHEY and CDR2 SMNVEV (reference sequence). This CDR3 comprises 14 residues. V lost 7 bases, J lost 2 bases, and 15 bases lay in between. The CDR3 nucleotides read TGTGCCAGCAAACCCCCGACAGAGCCCTACGAGCAGTACTTC. This sequence encodes CASKPPTEPYEQYF.

The chain recombines TRBV12-3 or TRBV12-4 with TRBJ2-7; D is undetermined. Trimming cost V 4 bases and J 4 bases, with 11 bases left between them. There are 13 residues in the CDR3. DNA for the CDR3: TGTGCCAGCAGTTCAACAACCCCGTACGAGCAGTACTTC. It translates to CASSSTTPYEQYF.

The J gene is TRBJ2-7, the V gene TRBV5-1, with D maybe TRBD1 (6 bases). The CDR3 loop spans 13 amino acids. V gave up 0 bases and J gave up 6 bases, with 10 bases separating them. CDR1 and CDR2 from the germline V gene are SGHRS and YFSETQ. CDR3 amino acids: CASSLATGIEQYF. For the CDR3, the DNA is TGCGCCAGCAGCTTGGCCACAGGGATCGAGCAGTACTTC.

CDR3 protein: CAIRSGSGQPQHF. The CDR3 coding sequence is TGTGCCATCAGATCAGGGTCGGGTCAGCCCCAGCATTTT. The chain recombines TRBV10-3 with TRBJ1-5; D is possibly TRBD1 (5 bases). The V and J ends lost 6 bases and 6 bases respectively, with 12 bases between them. This CDR3 has 13 residues. Per the germline V gene, CDR1 is ENHRY and CDR2 is SYGVKD.

This clone occurred a few times. The chain joins TRBV7-9 to TRBJ2-1, with 8 positions matching TRBD1. From germline, CDR1 is SEHNR and CDR2 FQNEAQ (reference sequence). The CDR3 is 15 residues long. V lost 2 bases to trimming and J lost 7 bases; unmatched junction nucleotides: 7. CDR3 loop: CASSLTRGQENEQFF. The CDR3 region has the DNA TGTGCCAGCAGCTTAACCAGGGGGCAGGAGAATGAGCAGTTCTTC.